These 17 T cell receptor beta chains were all obtained from the same sample, sequenced in a study of blood T cell repertoires in COVID-19. Data came from immunoSEQ multiplex PCR; TCRdb stores just in-frame clones and leaves some out. The table includes approximately 440,000 clones, about 92% detected once. The sample was PBMCs or T cells enriched from blood (not recorded which). Receptors were obtained from a man between 18 and 35 years old who had recovered from COVID-19.

In the case of this clone: At one end, the junction sequence differs from germline, possibly due to a read error. The CDR3 is CASSTGDSSHF. CDR3 nucleotide sequence: TGTGCCAGCAGCACCGGGGACAGCTCTCACTTC. The J gene is TRBJ1-2, the V gene TRBV3-1 (or the pseudogene TRBV3-2); TRBD1 agrees at 7 bases. Germline loops: CDR1 LGHDT, CDR2 YNNKEL (reference sequence). The CDR3 loop spans 11 amino acids.

There are a few counts of this clone. The CDR3 sequence: CASRGQGYEQYF. CDR3 in DNA: TGTGCCAGCAGGGGACAGGGCTACGAGCAGTACTTC. J is TRBJ2-7 and V is TRBV2; 9 bases match TRBD1. Per the germline V gene, CDR1 is SNHLY and CDR2 is FYNNEI. CDR3 size: 12 residues. V shed 6 bases and J 3 bases; nucleotides not matched to a gene: 0.

This sequence joins TRBV20-1 and TRBJ1-2; the match to TRBD1 covers 7 bases. In germline, CDR1 is DFQATT, CDR2 SNEGSKA (reference sequence). CDR3 size: 11 residues. CDR3 nucleotides: TGCAGAACCTTAGGGGGCAAAGGCTACACCTTC. Its protein is CRTLGGKGYTF.

The rearrangement uses TRBV5-5 and TRBJ2-3; D unresolved. V lost 2 bases and J lost 0, with 7 bases in between. From germline, CDR1 is SGHKS and CDR2 YYEKEE (reference sequence). The CDR3 totals 14 residues. CDR3 sequence reads: CASSFPHSTDTQYF. The CDR3 coding sequence is TGTGCCAGCAGCTTTCCACATAGCACAGATACGCAGTATTTT. The variable domain in full, with the rest retrieved from reference TRBV5-5 and TRBJ2-3, is DAGVTQSPTHLIKTRGQQVTLRCSPISGHKSVSWYQQVLGQGPQFIFQYYEKEERGRGNFPDRFSARQFPNYSSELNVNALLLGDSALYLCASSFPHSTDTQYFGPGTRLTVL.

This chain links TRBV3-1 (or the pseudogene TRBV3-2) with TRBJ1-6, with D possibly TRBD1 on 6 matching bases. Trimming cost V 1 base and J 4 bases, with 11 bases left between them. The CDR3 has 16 amino acids. Germline-derived CDR1 and CDR2 are LGHDT and YNNKEL (reference sequence). The CDR3 loop is CASSQGQVDYNSPLHF. The CDR3 region has the DNA TGTGCCAGCAGCCAAGGACAGGTCGATTATAATTCACCCCTCCACTTT.

The V gene is TRBV5-4, the J gene TRBJ1-1; D unresolved. The CDR3 is 15 residues long. Looked up from germline, CDR1 is SGHNT and CDR2 is YYREEE (reference sequence). The V gene lost 1 base and the J gene lost 1 base, with 11 bases spanning the gap. The CDR3 nucleotides read TGTGCCAGCAGCTTGAACGGGGTTCCGAACACTGAAGCTTTCTTT. It codes for CASSLNGVPNTEAFF.

This clone was seen a single time. This sequence joins TRBV9 and TRBJ2-7; 7 bases are a match to TRBD1. V was pared by 0 bases and J by 3 bases, with 6 bases of the junction left unmatched. This CDR3 contains 15 residues. The V gene's germline CDR1 is SGDLS and CDR2 YYNGEE. In DNA, the CDR3 is TGTGCCAGCAGCGTAGGACAGGGTATTATCTACGAGCAGTACTTC. Its translation is CASSVGQGIIYEQYF. Combining the CDR3 with reference TRBV9 and TRBJ2-7 gives the whole variable domain DSGVTQTPKHLITATGQRVTLRCSPRSGDLSVYWYQQSLDQGLQFLIQYYNGEERAKGNILERFSAQQFPDLHSELNLSSLELGDSALYFCASSVGQGIIYEQYFGPGTRLTVT.

A few counts support this clone. This chain joins TRBV3-1 (or the pseudogene TRBV3-2) and TRBJ1-2; tentatively, D is TRBD1 (6 bases). The CDR3 has 15 amino acids. Germline V CDR1 and CDR2: LGHDT, YNNKEL (reference sequence). Deletions cut 1 base from V and 13 bases from J, with 22 bases between. CDR3 DNA: TGTGCCAGCAGCCAAGTACAGGGACGTAGTTTAGGGTGCACCTTC. Translating it yields CASSQVQGRSLGCTF.

This clone appeared a few times. The V and J genes are TRBV10-3 and TRBJ2-1; 7 bases are shared with TRBD2. V shed 0 bases and J 7 bases; nucleotides not matched to a gene: 9. The CDR3 has 16 amino acids. CDR1 and CDR2 (germline): ENHRY, SYGVKD. Written as DNA, the CDR3 is TGTGCCATCAGTGAGTCGGTGGGAGGGACTGCTAATGAGCAGTTCTTC. It translates to CAISESVGGTANEQFF.

The genes are TRBV9 and TRBJ2-3, with 7 bases lining up with TRBD1. CDR3 length: 14 residues. The germline CDR1 and CDR2 sequences are SGDLS and YYNGEE. Trimming took 4 bases from V and 7 from J; bases not matched to a gene: 9. In DNA, the CDR3 is TGTGCCAGCAGCAAGGGACAGCAATTAAATACGCAGTATTTT. It yields the protein CASSKGQQLNTQYF.

The rearrangement uses TRBV7-8 and TRBJ2-1, with D tentatively TRBD2 (5 bases). Trimming stripped 1 base from V and 4 bases from J, with 14 bases between. The length of the CDR3 is 16 residues. The germline V gene encodes CDR1 SGHVS and CDR2 FQNEAQ. The CDR3, as DNA: TGTGCCAGCAGCTTAGTACTAGGCGTAGGGTACAATGAGCAGTTCTTC. This codes for CASSLVLGVGYNEQFF.

The V gene is TRBV5-6, the J gene TRBJ1-3; no definite D call. V was shortened by 2 bases and J by 0 bases, with 12 bases between the two germline ends. Per germline, CDR1 SGHDT and CDR2 YYEEEE. There are 16 residues in the CDR3. The CDR3 nucleotides are TGTGCCAGCAGCTTTTCCTTCAGGTTCTCTGGAAACACCATATATTTT. Its protein is CASSFSFRFSGNTIYF.

The chain combines TRBV5-8 with TRBJ2-7; TRBD2 aligns across 10 bases. The CDR3 contains 15 residues. Germline trimming cut 4 bases from V and 7 bases from J; bases unmatched to any gene: 11. Germline V CDR1 and CDR2: SGHTS, YDEGEE. DNA of the CDR3: TGTGCCAGCAGCCGCGGGACTAGCGAGCTTGGGGAGCAGTACTTC. It encodes CASSRGTSELGEQYF.

The chain has TRBV11-2 and TRBJ1-5; no firm D call. Per germline, CDR1 SGHAT and CDR2 FQNNGV. Trimming took 0 bases from V and 2 from J, leaving 8 bases between them. The CDR3 is 15 amino acids. The CDR3 loop reads CASSLEGDGNQPQHF. Written as DNA, the CDR3 is TGTGCCAGCAGCTTAGAGGGCGATGGCAATCAGCCCCAGCATTTT. The full variable domain, with the rest looked up from reference TRBV11-2 and TRBJ1-5, is EAGVAQSPRYKIIEKRQSVAFWCNPISGHATLYWYQQILGQGPKLLIQFQNNGVVDDSQLPKDRFSAERLKGVDSTLKIQPAKLEDSAVYLCASSLEGDGNQPQHFGDGTRLSIL.

CDR3: CASRDSGQGGYTF. Written as DNA, the CDR3 is TGTGCCAGCAGGGACTCGGGACAGGGAGGCTACACCTTC. The chain joins TRBV28 to TRBJ1-2, with 9 bases that match TRBD1. Germline lookup yields CDR1 MDHEN and CDR2 SYDVKM. J gave up 8 bases and V 6 bases, and 7 bases lay outside the gene matches. The CDR3 loop spans 13 amino acids.

J is TRBJ2-1 and V is TRBV11-3; D perhaps matches TRBD2 (5 bases). The V end was cut by 6 bases, the J end by 7 bases, with 19 bases between. This CDR3 spans 15 amino acids. The germline V gene encodes CDR1 SGHNT and CDR2 YENEEA. This chain's CDR3 is CASSAGAFSGNEQFF. Here the CDR3 DNA reads TGTGCCAGCAGTGCGGGCGCATTTTCGGGAAATGAGCAGTTCTTC.

The rearrangement links TRBV5-4 to TRBJ1-3; D gene ambiguous. CDR3 size: 15 residues. Germline CDR1 reads SGHNT; CDR2 reads YYREEE (reference sequence). The V end lost 0 bases, the J end lost 1 base, and 8 bases lay between the germline ends. The CDR3 region is CASSLEPSSGNTIYF. As DNA, the CDR3 is TGTGCCAGCAGCTTGGAGCCGTCTTCTGGAAACACCATATATTTT.